This T cell receptor (beta chain) was retrieved from a study of T cells in Graves' hyperthyroidism and ophthalmopathy. TCR beta CDR3 region amplification was performed from RNA transcripts. When the TCR CDR3 underwent first-round RT-PCR, the HTBI primer set was used. TCRdb reprocessed the multiplex PCR reads via MiXCR and lists one record per CDR3 protein. The repertoire includes over 500,000 distinct CDR3 sequences, 14% of them detected once, and 14% sits in the top ten. Hyperthyroidism patients were newly diagnosed, had disease duration under 2 months, and were aged 18 to 65 years. Patients having uncontrolled infection, another autoimmune disease, pregnancy or lactation were not included. Diagnosis rested on symptoms, serum thyroxine and TRAb, thyroid ultrasound, and orbital computed tomography. Study-wide findings and caveats: Ophthalmopathy got predicted by the model a median 6.5 months before its onset.

On this clonotype itself: The antigen remains undetermined.

The CDR3 contains 16 residues. V was shortened by 1 base and J by 1 base, with 14 bases between the two germline ends. The germline V gene has CDR1 LNHDA and CDR2 SQIVND (reference sequence). This TCR was sampled from a woman aged 40 to 50 with Graves' hyperthyroidism. The rearrangement links TRBV19 to TRBJ2-7; maybe TRBD2 (6 bases). Sequencing was done on a sample of blood. The chain's CDR3 is CASSIGPAGGSYEQYF. CDR3 bases: TGTGCCAGTAGTATAGGACCAGCGGGTGGTTCCTACGAGCAGTACTTC.